The 13 T cell receptor beta chains below were found in one sample sequenced in a study of CD8+CD57+ T cells in acquired aplastic anemia. For CDR3 and TCR beta VDJ profiling, genomic DNA was the template used. TCRdb analysed the reads with MiXCR anew, one entry per CDR3 protein. The sample has about 160,000 distinct CDR3 sequences, 65% to 75% seen once. CD8+CD57+ cell expansion, shown by flow cytometry, had occurred in the patients selected for sequencing. Sequencing was done on a sample of sorted CD4+, CD8+, or CD8+CD57+ T cells (not recorded which) from PBMCs. These receptors all stem from a human donor with aplastic anemia.

This sequence joins TRBV20-1 and TRBJ1-2; D gene ambiguous. The CDR3 sequence is 16 residues long. V lost 0 bases and J lost 1, with 15 bases in between. Germline assignment: CDR1 DFQATT and CDR2 SNEGSKA (reference sequence). The CDR3 DNA is TGCAGTGCTAGAGATTTCGCGGGGAGATATAACTATGGCTACACCTTC. Translating gives CSARDFAGRYNYGYTF.

The rearrangement uses TRBV2 and TRBJ1-2; TRBD1 is a possible D gene (6 bases). Germline V lookup: CDR1 SNHLY, CDR2 FYNNEI. Deletions cut 7 bases from V and 6 bases from J, with 21 bases between. CDR3 length equals 15 residues. The CDR3 here is CASTDHPGGRDGYTF. DNA for the CDR3: TGTGCCAGCACCGACCACCCGGGGGGCAGAGATGGCTACACCTTC.

This chain links TRBV13 with TRBJ2-1; 7 bases match TRBD2. CDR3 size: 15 residues. V shed 5 bases, J shed 7 bases, and the junction held 11 bases outside the gene matches. Per the germline V gene, CDR1 is PRHDT and CDR2 is FYEKMQ (reference sequence). Here the CDR3 DNA reads TGTGCCAGCAGCCAGGCGGGCAGGGAGGGGAATGAGCAGTTCTTC. Protein sequence: CASSQAGREGNEQFF.

The chain recombines TRBV20-1 with TRBJ2-3; 8 bases are shared with TRBD2. The CDR3 totals 15 residues. CDR1 and CDR2 (germline): DFQATT, SNEGSKA (reference sequence). V was pared by 1 base and J by 5 bases, with 8 bases of the junction left unmatched. The CDR3 sequence: CSARVAAGVRDTQYF. DNA for the CDR3: TGCAGTGCTAGAGTAGCAGCGGGAGTGCGAGATACGCAGTATTTT.

The chain couples TRBV9 to TRBJ1-6, with a possible D match to TRBD1 (5 bases). The CDR3 contains 13 residues. Trimming cost V 6 bases and J 10 bases, with 14 bases left between them. Germline V gene data show CDR1 as SGDLS and CDR2 as YYNGEE. In DNA, the CDR3 is TGTGCCAGCAATCCCCTAGGGGACTCACCCCTCCACTTT. Amino acid sequence: CASNPLGDSPLHF.

This clonotype was seen repeatedly, ten times or more. The chain has TRBV9 and TRBJ1-5; D is ambiguous. Between the trimmed V and J ends, which lost 4 bases and 3 bases, there was a span of 11 bases. The CDR3 is made up of 14 amino acids. The germline CDR1 and CDR2 sequences are SGDLS and YYNGEE. CDR3 coding DNA: TGTGCCAGCAGCCCCGGCACAGTCAATCAGCCCCAGCATTTT. The encoded protein is CASSPGTVNQPQHF.

The V call is TRBV24-1, the J call TRBJ1-5; 7 bases match TRBD1. V lost 12 bases and J lost 7; bases outside the gene matches: 14. This CDR3 is built from 14 residues. Germline-derived CDR1 and CDR2 are KGHDR and SFDVKD. Written as DNA, the CDR3 is TGTGCCCCGTTCCCCTACAGGGGAGGACAGCCCCAGCATTTT. This translates into CAPFPYRGGQPQHF.

This sequence joins TRBV19 and TRBJ1-1; 9 positions match TRBD1. The V gene's germline CDR1 is LNHDA and CDR2 SQIVND (reference sequence). V dropped 6 bases and J dropped 3; count of bases not matched to a gene: 2. The CDR3 sequence is 13 residues long. The CDR3 here is CASSRDRDTEAFF. DNA for the CDR3: TGTGCCAGTAGCCGGGACAGGGACACTGAAGCTTTCTTT.

This sequence joins TRBV5-6 and TRBJ2-5; 8 bases are shared with TRBD1. Germline CDR1 and CDR2: SGHDT and YYEEEE. J was trimmed by 5 bases and V by 2 bases; bases with no gene match: 5. The CDR3 totals 14 residues. The CDR3 region has the DNA TGTGCCAGCAGCTTCAAGACAGGGGAGGAGACCCAGTACTTC. Amino acids: CASSFKTGEETQYF. The full variable domain, in which reference TRBV5-6 and TRBJ2-5 provide the parts outside the CDR3, is DAGVTQSPTHLIKTRGQQVTLRCSPKSGHDTVSWYQQALGQGPQFIFQYYEEEERQRGNFPDRFSGHQFPNYSSELNVNALLLGDSALYLCASSFKTGEETQYFGPGTRLLVL.

The chain has TRBV7-8 and TRBJ2-1; 8 positions match TRBD2. V shed 5 bases and J 8 bases; nucleotides not matched to a gene: 14. The CDR3 covers 16 residues. The V gene's germline CDR1 is SGHVS and CDR2 FQNEAQ. DNA of the CDR3: TGTGCCAGCAGCCCAAACTATGCGGGAGGAGGTCATGAGCAGTTCTTC. This codes for CASSPNYAGGGHEQFF.

The rearrangement uses TRBV19 and TRBJ2-3; no clear D gene. V was shortened by 5 bases and J by 5 bases, with 11 bases between the two germline ends. Per the germline V gene, CDR1 is LNHDA and CDR2 is SQIVND (reference sequence). The CDR3 is 13 amino acids. The CDR3 sequence: CASSLAGGDTQYF. In DNA, the CDR3 is TGTGCCAGTAGTTTGGCAGGCGGAGATACGCAGTATTTT.

The J gene is TRBJ1-5, the V gene TRBV24-1, with a tentative D call TRBD1 (5 bases). Germline V gives CDR1 KGHDR, CDR2 SFDVKD. Trimming shortened V by 9 bases and J by 1 base, and 12 bases separated the two germline ends. The CDR3 spans 14 residues. The CDR3: CATARPGSNQPQHF. The CDR3 DNA reads as TGTGCCACCGCCCGCCCAGGGAGCAATCAGCCCCAGCATTTT.

Here the CDR3 DNA reads TGTGCCAGCAGCACCGGGACAGGGGGCTATGGCTACACCTTC. It codes for CASSTGTGGYGYTF. The genes are TRBV7-7 and TRBJ1-2, with 11 bases matching TRBD1. CDR1 SSHAT and CDR2 FNYEAQ come from the germline V gene (reference sequence). The junction had 3 bases not matched to a gene; V was cut back by 5 bases and J by 4 bases. CDR3 length equals 14 residues.